This TCR beta chain was identified during a study of T cell responses to AZD1222 COVID-19 vaccine. About this clone itself: Other DNA sequences of this sample code for an identical CDR3.

The germline gives CDR1 KGHSH, CDR2 LQKENI. CDR3 length: 13 residues. V lost 3 bases and J 2 bases, leaving 7 bases between the germline ends. The table came from immunoSEQ multiplex PCR; TCRdb's copy has only in-frame clones and leaves some out. The sample holds fewer than 200,000 clones, 80% to 95% seen once. The chain uses TRBV18 and TRBJ1-2; no firm D call. This sample comprised peripheral blood, obtained 28 days after the second AZD1222 dose. This receptor was taken from an adult who received the AZD1222 COVID-19 vaccine. The CDR3 coding sequence is TGTGCCAGCTCACCCGACAAAAACTATGGCTACACCTTC. As protein: CASSPDKNYGYTF.